The 14 T cell receptor beta chains listed next were all sequenced from one sample in a study of shared clonotypes between healthy human individuals. TCRdb's table, derived via immunoSEQ multiplex PCR, lists solely in-frame clones and lacks some. The table has 950,000 to 1,300,000 clones, more than 65% seen once. Sequencing used memory CD4+ T cells sorted from blood. The sample's subset: CD45RA-negative fraction. The receptors derive from a man between 18 and 35 years old in good health.

The chain links TRBV2 to TRBJ2-3, with a weak D call TRBD2 (5 bases). The CDR3 is 14 amino acids. Germline CDR1 SNHLY, CDR2 FYNNEI. Trimming left V 2 bases short and J 4 bases short, with 10 bases between. The CDR3: CASSESRAADTQYF. The CDR3 DNA reads TGTGCCAGCAGTGAATCGCGGGCGGCAGATACGCAGTATTTT.

This chain joins TRBV9 and TRBJ2-3, with D perhaps TRBD1 or TRBD2 (5 bases each). Germline V CDR1 and CDR2: SGDLS, YYNGEE. V shed 0 bases and J shed 6 bases, with 17 bases lying between them. The CDR3 loop spans 16 amino acids. Here the CDR3 DNA reads TGTGCCAGCAGCGTAGATTGGGACCCGAGTAGGGATACGCAGTATTTT. This codes for CASSVDWDPSRDTQYF.

The rearrangement uses TRBV19 and TRBJ1-1; maybe TRBD1 (5 bases). The CDR3 covers 16 residues. Deletions cut 3 bases from V and 1 base from J, with 15 bases between. CDR1 and CDR2 from the germline V gene are LNHDA and SQIVND (reference sequence). CDR3 DNA sequence: TGTGCCAGTAGTATTCTCACAGGCGCCAAGAACACTGAAGCTTTCTTT. This encodes CASSILTGAKNTEAFF. The variable domain in full, completed from reference TRBV19 and TRBJ1-1, reads DGGITQSPKYLFRKEGQNVTLSCEQNLNHDAMYWYRQDPGQGLRLIYYSQIVNDFQKGDIAEGYSVSREKKESFPLTVTSAQKNPTAFYLCASSILTGAKNTEAFFGQGTRLTVV.

A few counts support this clone. The V and J genes are TRBV28 and TRBJ2-7, with 14 bases lining up with TRBD2. CDR3 length: 19 residues. V lost 5 bases to trimming and J lost 7 bases; unmatched junction nucleotides: 19. Germline CDR1 is MDHEN and CDR2 is SYDVKM. The CDR3 DNA reads TGTGCCAGCAGTCAAGATCCGGGACTAGCGGGGGTCGCCACGCGGGAGCAGTACTTC. Amino acids: CASSQDPGLAGVATREQYF. The full variable domain, with the rest looked up from reference TRBV28 and TRBJ2-7, is DVKVTQSSRYLVKRTGEKVFLECVQDMDHENMFWYRQDPGLGLRLIYFSYDVKMKEKGDIPEGYSVSREKKERFSLILESASTNQTSMYLCASSQDPGLAGVATREQYFGPGTRLTVT.

The sample holds one count of this clone. The chain is built from TRBV6-5 and TRBJ1-5; no firm D call. Trimming pared 7 bases from V and 3 bases from J, leaving 10 bases between. Germline assignment: CDR1 MNHEY and CDR2 SVGAGI. The CDR3 has 13 amino acids. The CDR3 sequence: CASTEGPNQPQHF. Here the CDR3 DNA reads TGTGCCAGCACCGAGGGCCCCAATCAGCCCCAGCATTTT.

The rearrangement links TRBV5-4 to TRBJ2-7, with 7 nucleotides matching TRBD2. V dropped 4 bases and J dropped 0; count of bases not matched to a gene: 7. Germline CDR1 reads SGHNT; CDR2 reads YYREEE (reference sequence). CDR3 length: 15 residues. Here the CDR3 reads CASSPSSGASYEQYF. CDR3 DNA sequence: TGTGCCAGCAGCCCTTCTAGCGGAGCCTCCTACGAGCAGTACTTC.

The chain joins TRBV10-3 to TRBJ2-5; a weak D match, TRBD1 (6 bases). The germline V and J ends were trimmed by 2 bases and 1 base, with 11 bases remaining between them. Germline V CDR1 and CDR2: ENHRY, SYGVKD. CDR3 length equals 15 residues. The CDR3 protein is CAISEAPGAQETQYF. CDR3 in DNA: TGTGCCATCAGTGAGGCCCCAGGGGCCCAAGAGACCCAGTACTTC.

This chain connects TRBV30 to TRBJ2-7; no clear D. This CDR3 is built from 13 residues. V gave up 3 bases and J gave up 3 bases, with 12 bases separating them. CDR1 is GTSNPN and CDR2 is SVGIG in the germline V gene (reference sequence). For the CDR3, the DNA is TGTGCCTGGAGGGTTGGACGAGGCTACGAGCAGTACTTC. Translating gives CAWRVGRGYEQYF. Filled out from reference TRBV30 and TRBJ2-7, the complete variable domain reads SQTIHQWPATLVQPVGSPLSLECTVEGTSNPNLYWYRQAAGRGLQLLFYSVGIGQISSEVPQNLSASRPQDRQFILSSKKLLLSDSGFYLCAWRVGRGYEQYFGPGTRLTVT.

As for this clone: One junction end does not reproduce the germline sequence, and a read error may be involved. Other DNA sequences in this sample translate to the same CDR3. The V call is TRBV29-1, the J call TRBJ1-1; D remains ambiguous. Germline CDR1 is SQVTM and CDR2 is ANQGSEA. This CDR3 comprises 13 residues. CDR3 region: CSVVQIGNTEAFF. The CDR3 bases are TGCAGCGTTGTGCAGATTGGGAACACTGAAGCTTTTTTT.

V and J are TRBV4-1 and TRBJ2-3, with a possible D match to TRBD2 (6 bases). Germline V lookup: CDR1 MGHRA, CDR2 YSYEKL. V was clipped by 0 bases and J by 4 bases, with 17 bases between them. The CDR3 runs 17 residues. The CDR3 here is CASSQEFDLGTADTQYF. The CDR3 DNA sequence: TGCGCCAGCAGCCAAGAATTCGACCTCGGGACTGCAGATACGCAGTATTTT.

The CDR3: CAWIRPGTENSYEQYF. The CDR3 nucleotides read TGTGCCTGGATTCGTCCCGGGACAGAGAACTCCTACGAGCAGTACTTC. V is TRBV30 and J is TRBJ2-7; 7 bases agree with TRBD1. CDR3 length: 16 residues. Germline V gives CDR1 GTSNPN, CDR2 SVGIG (reference sequence). Losses at the gene ends were 4 bases for V and 0 bases for J; bases not matched to a gene: 12. The whole variable domain, remainder taken from reference TRBV30 and TRBJ2-7, is SQTIHQWPATLVQPVGSPLSLECTVEGTSNPNLYWYRQAAGRGLQLLFYSVGIGQISSEVPQNLSASRPQDRQFILSSKKLLLSDSGFYLCAWIRPGTENSYEQYFGPGTRLTVT.

Concerning this clone: A much larger clone sits a single nucleotide away, making a read error possible. CDR3 nucleotide sequence: TGTGCCAGCAGCCATGGGACAGCTAACTATGGCTACACCTTC. Translation: CASSHGTANYGYTF. This rearrangement joins TRBV11-2 to TRBJ1-2; 7 bases align to TRBD1. Trimming cost V 5 bases and J 0 bases; bases outside gene matches: 3. Germline values: CDR1 SGHAT, CDR2 FQNNGV. The CDR3 spans 14 residues.

The genes are TRBV27 and TRBJ1-6; D gene uncertain. CDR1 is MNHEY, CDR2 SMNVEV, per germline (reference sequence). This CDR3 region has 13 residues. Between the trimmed V and J ends, which lost 5 bases and 7 bases, there was a span of 9 bases. CDR3 in amino acids: CASSINTNSPLHF. The DNA of the CDR3 is TGTGCCAGCAGTATCAATACGAATTCACCCCTCCACTTT.

The rearrangement joins TRBV7-7 to TRBJ2-5, with D possibly being TRBD1 (5 bases). The CDR3 contains 14 residues. Germline V gene data show CDR1 as SSHAT and CDR2 as FNYEAQ (reference sequence). The CDR3 coding sequence is TGTGCTAGCTCCCGCTTGCAGGGCACGGAGACCCAGTACTTC. This codes for CASSRLQGTETQYF. The full variable domain, rest sourced from reference TRBV7-7 and TRBJ2-5, is GAGVSQSPRYKVTKRGQDVTLRCDPISSHATLYWYQQALGQGPEFLTYFNYEAQPDKSGLPSDRFSAERPEGSISTLTIQRTEQRDSAMYRCASSRLQGTETQYFGPGTRLLVL.